The 10 T cell receptor beta chains below come from one sample, sequenced in a study of early T cells in non-severe SARS-CoV-2 infection. MiXCR, run by TCRdb on the 5' RACE reads, gives a single entry per CDR3 protein. The sample shows 70,000 to 90,000 distinct CDR3 sequences, around a sixth of them seen only once. The source material was whole blood. The source is an adult who was a healthcare worker with PCR-confirmed SARS-CoV-2 infection or an uninfected control (not recorded which).

This clonotype has just a few counts. V gene TRBV4-1 combines with J gene TRBJ2-7; weak D call: TRBD1 (6 bases). Germline V gene data show CDR1 as MGHRA and CDR2 as YSYEKL. V shed 1 base and J shed 1 base, with 20 bases lying between them. The CDR3 is 18 amino acids. DNA for the CDR3: TGCGCCAGCAGCCAAGTAGATTTTATCAGGGGCGAATCCTACGAGCAGTACTTC. Its protein product is CASSQVDFIRGESYEQYF.

This clonotype was detected a few times. The chain employs TRBV28 and TRBJ2-6; TRBD1 agrees at 10 bases. Germline V gene data show CDR1 as MDHEN and CDR2 as SYDVKM. The V and J ends lost 5 bases and 4 bases, in that order; junction bases with no gene match: 5. The CDR3 is made up of 16 amino acids. The chain's CDR3 is CASSRQGAAGANVLTF. CDR3 nucleotides: TGTGCCAGCAGTAGACAGGGGGCCGCAGGGGCCAACGTCCTGACTTTC.

The V call is TRBV4-3, the J call TRBJ1-4; 9 bases are shared with TRBD1. The CDR3 runs to 16 residues. Germline V CDR1 and CDR2: LGHNA, YSLEER. J gave up 7 bases and V 4 bases, and 10 bases lay outside the gene matches. CDR3 region: CASSRGQGNAGEKLFF. Written as DNA, the CDR3 is TGCGCCAGCAGCCGGGGACAGGGTAACGCAGGTGAAAAACTGTTTTTT.

This clonotype has only a few counts. This chain uses TRBV6-5 with TRBJ2-7; no reliable D call. CDR1 MNHEY and CDR2 SVGAGI come from the germline V gene. This CDR3 has 14 amino acids. V was shortened by 3 bases and J by 4 bases, with 13 bases between the two germline ends. CDR3 protein: CASSYSLAAYEQYF. In DNA, the CDR3 is TGTGCCAGCAGTTATTCCTTGGCAGCATACGAGCAGTACTTC.

Ten or more counts support this clonotype. V gene TRBV25-1 combines with J gene TRBJ2-2, with D perhaps matching TRBD1 (6 bases). Germline CDR1 and CDR2: MGHDK and SYGVNS. The CDR3 has 15 residues. The ends were cut back, 4 bases at V and 5 bases at J, with 14 bases in the middle. The CDR3 loop reads CASSAGQRRTGELFF. The CDR3 DNA follows: TGTGCCAGCAGTGCGGGACAACGGAGAACCGGGGAGCTGTTTTTT.

This chain links TRBV6-1 with TRBJ1-2, with 7 bases lining up with TRBD1. The J segment lost 5 bases and the V segment lost 3 bases, leaving 12 bases of the junction unmatched. Germline loops: CDR1 MNHNS, CDR2 SASEGT. The CDR3 covers 16 residues. The CDR3 protein is CASSEYGQERSYGYTF. The CDR3 nucleotides are TGTGCCAGCAGTGAGTATGGACAGGAGAGGTCTTATGGCTACACCTTC.

This clonotype was seen ten or more times. The chain carries TRBV7-9 and TRBJ1-2, with D uncertain. Germline V lookup: CDR1 SEHNR, CDR2 FQNEAQ (reference sequence). CDR3 length: 14 residues. V lost 5 bases and J lost 2, with 12 bases in between. The CDR3 DNA reads TGTGCCAGCAGCCCAGTCGCCCTAAACTATGGCTACACCTTC. It codes for CASSPVALNYGYTF.

V and J are TRBV5-6 and TRBJ1-1; D may be TRBD1 (6 bases). Germline V gives CDR1 SGHDT, CDR2 YYEEEE. Trimming removed 0 bases at V and 11 bases at J, with 8 bases between. This CDR3 has 11 residues. The DNA of the CDR3 is TGTGCCAGCAGCTTGGCCGACAGGGCTTTCTTT. This sequence encodes CASSLADRAFF.

This clonotype was recorded at least ten times. V and J are TRBV20-1 and TRBJ1-3; D ambiguous. Germline V gene sequence: CDR1 DFQATT, CDR2 SNEGSKA (reference sequence). Trimming stripped 2 bases from V and 4 bases from J, with 3 bases between. The CDR3 has 11 residues. This chain's CDR3 is CSARRGNTIYF. DNA for the CDR3: TGCAGTGCTAGACGGGGAAACACCATATATTTT.

This clonotype was observed a single time. The chain carries TRBV10-3 and TRBJ1-3; 10 bases map to TRBD1. With 3 bases clipped from V and 4 bases from J, the junction kept 3 bases outside the gene matches. CDR1 is ENHRY, CDR2 SYGVKD, per germline. The CDR3 is 15 residues long. The CDR3 protein is CAISEPGQGGNTIYF. CDR3 DNA sequence: TGTGCCATCAGTGAACCGGGACAGGGGGGAAACACCATATATTTT.